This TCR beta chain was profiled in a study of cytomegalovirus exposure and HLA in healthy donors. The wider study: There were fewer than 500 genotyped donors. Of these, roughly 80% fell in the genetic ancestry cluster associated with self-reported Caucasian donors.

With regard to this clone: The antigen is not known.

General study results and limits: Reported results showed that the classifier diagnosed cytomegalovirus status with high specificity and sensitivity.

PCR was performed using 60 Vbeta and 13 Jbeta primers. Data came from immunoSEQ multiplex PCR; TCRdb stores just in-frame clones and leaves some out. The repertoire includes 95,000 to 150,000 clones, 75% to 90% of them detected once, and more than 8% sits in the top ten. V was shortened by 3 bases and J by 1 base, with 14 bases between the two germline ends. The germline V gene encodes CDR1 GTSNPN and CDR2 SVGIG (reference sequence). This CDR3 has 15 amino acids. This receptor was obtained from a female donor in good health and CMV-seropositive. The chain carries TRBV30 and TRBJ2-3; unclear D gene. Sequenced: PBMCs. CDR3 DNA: TGTGCCTGGAGCTCAACCCCCAGGCGCACAGATACGCAGTATTTT. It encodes CAWSSTPRRTDTQYF.